The 11 T cell receptor beta chains reported below all come from one sample, sequenced in a study of neurological immune-mediated disorders. As to time point: longitudinal time-point 3. TCRdb used MiXCR to reprocess the 5' RACE reads, holding one entry per CDR3 protein. The repertoire holds 45,000 to 65,000 distinct CDR3 sequences, 7% to 10% seen once, with under 2% in the top ten. Sequencing was carried out using PBMCs. The receptors were gathered from a woman aged 40 to 50 in good health.

J is TRBJ2-3 and V is TRBV20-1; 12 nucleotides line up with TRBD2. V dropped 3 bases and J dropped 6; count of bases not matched to a gene: 10. There are 16 residues in the CDR3. Germline CDR1 DFQATT, CDR2 SNEGSKA (reference sequence). CDR3 residues: CSARGLAGGRGDTQYF. The CDR3 bases are TGCAGTGCTAGGGGACTAGCGGGCGGCCGAGGGGATACGCAGTATTTT.

This clonotype was counted many times. The V call is TRBV7-9, the J call TRBJ1-1; D is unresolved. This CDR3 has 15 amino acids. Germline lookup yields CDR1 SEHNR and CDR2 FQNEAQ (reference sequence). The germline V and J ends were trimmed by 0 bases and 4 bases, with 12 bases remaining between them. Here the CDR3 reads CASSLAAGSRTEAFF. DNA of the CDR3: TGTGCCAGCAGCTTAGCTGCCGGGAGCCGCACTGAAGCTTTCTTT.

This clonotype was seen many times. The CDR3 loop reads CASSLGRQGVAEAFF. CDR3 coding DNA: TGTGCCAGCAGCTTAGGAAGGCAGGGGGTCGCCGAAGCTTTCTTT. J is TRBJ1-1 and V is TRBV11-2, with TRBD1 matching 7 bases. Looked up from germline, CDR1 is SGHAT and CDR2 is FQNNGV. This CDR3 has 15 residues. Trimming took 1 base from V and 8 from J; bases not matched to a gene: 10.

This clonotype was counted at least ten times. One junction end does not reproduce the germline sequence, and a read error may be involved. J is TRBJ2-5 and V is TRBV7-7; TRBD2 matches at 13 bases. Germline V gene data show CDR1 as SSHAT and CDR2 as FNYEAQ (reference sequence). The length of the CDR3 is 16 residues. CDR3 nucleotides: TGTGCTAGCAGCTCCGGACTAGCGGGGGAGCCCGGGACCCAGTACTTC. Its protein product is CASSSGLAGEPGTQYF.

The sample holds many counts of this clonotype. The V and J genes are TRBV7-2 and TRBJ2-5; D unclear. The germline V and J ends were trimmed by 3 bases and 4 bases, with 9 bases remaining between them. The CDR3 has 13 amino acids. Germline CDR1 reads SGHTA; CDR2 reads FQGNSA. CDR3 sequence (DNA): TGTGCCAGCAGCTTCACATGGGGAGAGACCCAGTACTTC. Protein: CASSFTWGETQYF. Full variable domain (rest looked up from reference TRBV7-2 and TRBJ2-5): GAGVSQSPSNKVTEKGKDVELRCDPISGHTALYWYRQSLGQGLEFLIYFQGNSAPDKSGLPSDRFSAERTGGSVSTLTIQRTQQEDSAVYLCASSFTWGETQYFGPGTRLLVL.

As concerns this clonotype: Being one base from a much bigger clone, this may be a read error. For the CDR3, the DNA is TGTGCCAGCAGTTCCACGAACACCCTCTTCTACGACCAGTACTTC. It is translated as CASSSTNTLFYDQYF. The rearrangement uses TRBV6-5 and TRBJ2-7; no definite D call. Germline assignment: CDR1 MNHEY and CDR2 SVGAGI. The CDR3 sequence is 15 residues long.

This clonotype showed up many times. This chain links TRBV15 with TRBJ2-7; D is unclear. Trimming stripped 0 bases from V and 7 bases from J, with 10 bases between. The CDR3 consists of 13 residues. Germline-derived CDR1 and CDR2 are LNHNV and YYDKDF (reference sequence). DNA for the CDR3: TGTGCCACCAGCAGAGACCCCCCCTCGGAGCAGTACTTC. As protein: CATSRDPPSEQYF.

The table lists this clonotype with many counts. J is TRBJ1-1 and V is TRBV4-3; D remains ambiguous. The V end lost 0 bases, the J end lost 1 base, and 6 bases lay between the germline ends. Germline V gene data show CDR1 as LGHNA and CDR2 as YSLEER. There are 14 residues in the CDR3. CDR3 coding DNA: TGCGCCAGCAGCCAAGAGAAGCGGAACACTGAAGCTTTCTTT. This sequence encodes CASSQEKRNTEAFF.

The rearrangement links TRBV29-1 to TRBJ2-5, with D perhaps matching TRBD2 (6 bases). V lost 6 bases to trimming and J lost 2 bases, with 13 bases between them. Germline V gives CDR1 SQVTM, CDR2 ANQGSEA. CDR3 size: 13 residues. CDR3 region: CSVHGGEQETQYF. The CDR3 bases are TGCAGCGTCCACGGGGGTGAGCAAGAGACCCAGTACTTC.

This clonotype was seen ten or more times. J is TRBJ1-1 and V is TRBV4-1; 7 bases line up with TRBD1. CDR3 length: 17 amino acids. Germline V CDR1 and CDR2: MGHRA, YSYEKL. V trimming: 0 bases; J trimming: 4 bases; junction bases outside the gene matches: 11. The CDR3 nucleotides are TGCGCCAGCAGCCAAGAAATGTTAGGGGGCATCGGCACTGAAGCTTTCTTT. This gives the protein CASSQEMLGGIGTEAFF.

This clonotype was found many times. V and J are TRBV6-5 and TRBJ1-1; D is undetermined. Per the germline V gene, CDR1 is MNHEY and CDR2 is SVGAGI. V lost 5 bases to trimming and J lost 3 bases, with 10 bases between them. The CDR3 sequence is 13 residues long. CDR3 protein: CASSPNWDTEAFF. CDR3 nucleotide sequence: TGTGCCAGCAGTCCCAATTGGGACACTGAAGCTTTCTTT.